A single sample gave rise to the 24 T cell receptor beta chains below, sequenced in a study of identifying expanded T cells in peripheral blood. Clones were sequenced by immunoSEQ multiplex PCR, and TCRdb holds only the in-frame ones, with some missing. The table includes fewer than 60,000 clones, 65% to 90% detected once. The source material was blood. The receptors originated from a person between 18 and 70 years old in good health.

The table lists this clone with a few counts. The rearrangement uses TRBV7-2 and TRBJ2-1; 10 nucleotides agree with TRBD2. Looked up from germline, CDR1 is SGHTA and CDR2 is FQGNSA. V was pared by 5 bases and J by 3 bases, with 4 bases of the junction left unmatched. The CDR3 runs 15 residues. The CDR3 protein is CASSKGLANYNEQFF. DNA of the CDR3: TGTGCCAGCAGCAAGGGACTAGCGAACTACAATGAGCAGTTCTTC.

DNA for the CDR3: TGTGCCAGCAGTCTACCGACAGGGGCCTTTCTTGGCTACACCTTC. Its translation is CASSLPTGAFLGYTF. The chain combines TRBV7-9 with TRBJ1-2, with 8 positions matching TRBD1. Germline CDR1 is SEHNR and CDR2 is FQNEAQ (reference sequence). The CDR3 runs to 15 residues. Germline trimming cut 6 bases from V and 7 bases from J; bases unmatched to any gene: 13.

V gene TRBV5-1 combines with J gene TRBJ2-6, with TRBD2 as a possible D gene (6 bases). The germline CDR1 and CDR2 sequences are SGHRS and YFSETQ. The V gene lost 4 bases and the J gene lost 3 bases, with 17 bases spanning the gap. CDR3 length equals 17 residues. DNA for the CDR3: TGCGCCAGCAGCCCCCTGGAGGGTTCCTTTGGGGCCAACGTCCTGACTTTC. It encodes CASSPLEGSFGANVLTF.

The chain has TRBV4-3 and TRBJ2-1; D not certain. The CDR3 has 13 amino acids. V gave up 0 bases and J gave up 6 bases, with 6 bases separating them. Per the germline V gene, CDR1 is LGHNA and CDR2 is YSLEER. The CDR3 region is CASSQDPLNEQFF. The CDR3 nucleotides are TGCGCCAGCAGCCAAGATCCGCTCAATGAGCAGTTCTTC.

The chain has TRBV13 and TRBJ2-3; 14 bases map to TRBD2. The CDR3 covers 17 residues. Trimming took 1 base from V and 6 from J; bases not matched to a gene: 6. Germline lookup yields CDR1 PRHDT and CDR2 FYEKMQ (reference sequence). The CDR3 coding sequence is TGTGCCAGCAGCTTAGCCGGACTAGCGGGAGGTATGGATACGCAGTATTTT. Protein product: CASSLAGLAGGMDTQYF.

V usage is TRBV5-4 and J usage is TRBJ2-1, with 8 positions matching TRBD2. V gave up 0 bases and J gave up 5 bases; unmatched junction bases: 7. The CDR3 spans 16 residues. Germline CDR1 and CDR2: SGHNT and YYREEE (reference sequence). The CDR3 nucleotides are TGTGCCAGCAGCTTGGCCGGTGTTAGCGGGGACAATGAGCAGTTCTTC. It specifies CASSLAGVSGDNEQFF.

The CDR3 here is CASRANTEAFF. CDR3 in DNA: TGTGCCAGCAGGGCCAACACTGAAGCTTTCTTT. The chain carries TRBV6-6 and TRBJ1-1; unclear D gene. The CDR3 sequence is 11 residues long. Looked up from germline, CDR1 is MNHNY and CDR2 is SVGAGI (reference sequence). V was pared by 6 bases and J by 2 bases, with 4 bases between.

The gene calls are TRBV7-2 and TRBJ2-3; TRBD2 might be the D (5 bases). The ends were cut back, 2 bases at V and 1 base at J, with 13 bases in the middle. The CDR3 covers 16 residues. Germline-derived CDR1 and CDR2 are SGHTA and FQGNSA. CDR3 in amino acids: CASSLMLRAGTDTQYF. CDR3 in DNA: TGTGCCAGCAGCTTAATGCTGCGGGCAGGCACAGATACGCAGTATTTT.

This rearrangement joins TRBV6-1 to TRBJ1-5; D is possibly TRBD1 (5 bases). Trimming took 8 bases from V and 8 from J, leaving 13 bases between them. Germline CDR1 MNHNS, CDR2 SASEGT. The CDR3 consists of 12 residues. The chain's CDR3 is CASRGGMEPQHF. The CDR3 DNA follows: TGTGCCAGCCGGGGGGGTATGGAGCCCCAGCATTTT.

The chain joins TRBV5-1 to TRBJ1-4; tentatively, D is TRBD1 (5 bases). V lost 4 bases to trimming and J lost 6 bases, with 13 bases between them. CDR3 length: 14 amino acids. Looked up from germline, CDR1 is SGHRS and CDR2 is YFSETQ. CDR3 region: CASSHGTLDEKLFF. The DNA of the CDR3 is TGCGCCAGCAGCCATGGGACGCTTGATGAAAAACTGTTTTTT.

The chain has TRBV30 and TRBJ1-1; TRBD1 agrees at 7 bases. The V segment lost 5 bases and the J segment 4 bases; nucleotides outside the gene matches: 7. From germline, CDR1 is GTSNPN and CDR2 SVGIG (reference sequence). The length of the CDR3 is 13 residues. The CDR3 reads CAWADRFGTEAFF. The CDR3, as DNA: TGTGCCTGGGCGGACAGGTTTGGCACTGAAGCTTTCTTT.

The rearrangement links TRBV7-3 to TRBJ2-1; D unclear. Germline values: CDR1 SGHTA, CDR2 FQGTGA. V was cut by 1 base and J by 7 bases, with 8 bases left in between. The CDR3 runs 13 residues. The CDR3 region has the DNA TGTGCCAGCAGCTTAAGCTTGGGTAATGAGCAGTTCTTC. Translating it yields CASSLSLGNEQFF.

The V call is TRBV4-3, the J call TRBJ1-2; tentative D call: TRBD1 (6 bases). This CDR3 region has 15 residues. Germline V gene sequence: CDR1 LGHNA, CDR2 YSLEER. The ends were cut back, 0 bases at V and 2 bases at J, with 10 bases in the middle. The CDR3 here is CASSQDPTGNYGYTF. CDR3 nucleotide sequence: TGCGCCAGCAGCCAAGATCCCACAGGGAACTATGGCTACACCTTC.

The rearrangement joins TRBV6-5 to TRBJ2-7, with D unclear. The CDR3 covers 14 residues. Germline CDR1 MNHEY, CDR2 SVGAGI. The germline V and J ends were trimmed by 6 bases and 0 bases, with 12 bases remaining between them. CDR3 in amino acids: CASRRRTSSYEQYF. The DNA for the CDR3 is TGTGCCAGCAGACGAAGAACAAGCTCCTACGAGCAGTACTTC.

This clone was seen a few times. The chain links TRBV7-2 to TRBJ1-6; a possible D gene is TRBD1 (5 bases). The CDR3 spans 16 residues. V was cut by 6 bases and J by 9 bases, with 21 bases left in between. Germline V lookup: CDR1 SGHTA, CDR2 FQGNSA. The CDR3 is CASRQHGVVGASPLHF. CDR3 nucleotides: TGTGCCAGCAGACAACACGGGGTCGTTGGGGCTTCACCCCTCCACTTT.

The V call is TRBV14, the J call TRBJ1-1, with D perhaps TRBD1 (5 bases). The CDR3 has 13 amino acids. Trimming took 0 bases from V and 8 from J, leaving 10 bases between them. CDR1 SGHDN and CDR2 FVKESK come from the germline V gene. CDR3 amino acids: CASSQDIAGEAFF. CDR3 bases: TGTGCCAGCAGCCAAGATATCGCAGGGGAAGCTTTCTTT.

The chain carries TRBV5-4 and TRBJ2-5; D might be TRBD1 (5 bases). Per germline, CDR1 SGHNT and CDR2 YYREEE (reference sequence). Deletions cut 4 bases from V and 2 bases from J, with 12 bases between. The CDR3 is 14 amino acids. CDR3 amino acids: CASSPTVKQETQYF. The CDR3 DNA is TGTGCCAGCAGCCCGACAGTAAAACAAGAGACCCAGTACTTC.

Here the CDR3 reads CASSYSAGSFSYEQYV. As DNA, the CDR3 is TGTGCCAGCAGTTACTCGGCAGGGTCGTTCTCCTACGAGCAGTACGTC. This sequence joins TRBV6-6 and TRBJ2-7; TRBD1 is a possible D gene (5 bases). The germline CDR1 and CDR2 sequences are MNHNY and SVGAGI (reference sequence). The CDR3 sequence is 16 residues long. Between the trimmed V and J ends, which lost 0 bases and 0 bases, there was a span of 12 bases.

The genes are TRBV9 and TRBJ2-2; the match to TRBD2 covers 9 bases. V dropped 4 bases and J dropped 7; count of bases not matched to a gene: 8. CDR3 length: 15 residues. The germline gives CDR1 SGDLS, CDR2 YYNGEE. CDR3 sequence: CASSSRTSAVGELFF. The CDR3 coding sequence is TGTGCCAGCAGCTCCCGGACTAGCGCGGTCGGGGAGCTGTTTTTT.

The rearrangement links TRBV10-3 to TRBJ1-4; TRBD1 matches 7 bases. The CDR3 is made up of 14 amino acids. V dropped 2 bases and J dropped 7; count of bases not matched to a gene: 4. Germline V gene lookup returns CDR1 ENHRY and CDR2 SYGVKD. Here the CDR3 reads CAISEGQELEKLFF. The DNA for the CDR3 is TGTGCCATCAGTGAGGGACAGGAGCTTGAAAAACTGTTTTTT.

The rearrangement links TRBV27 to TRBJ2-1; D is possibly TRBD1 (6 bases). The CDR3 sequence is 13 residues long. In germline, CDR1 is MNHEY, CDR2 SMNVEV (reference sequence). V lost 5 bases, J lost 8 bases, and 13 bases lay in between. The CDR3 DNA follows: TGTGCCAGCAGTAGAACAGGGTTGGATGAGCAGTTCTTC. This encodes CASSRTGLDEQFF.

V is TRBV28 and J is TRBJ2-5; 11 bases align to TRBD1. Germline V gene sequence: CDR1 MDHEN, CDR2 SYDVKM. The J segment lost 5 bases and the V segment lost 3 bases, leaving 8 bases of the junction unmatched. This CDR3 spans 16 amino acids. In nucleotides, the CDR3 is TGTGCCAGCAGTTTTGGGACAGGGGGTAATGGGGAGACCCAGTACTTC. Residues: CASSFGTGGNGETQYF.

The chain employs TRBV4-1 and TRBJ2-3; D not certain. The CDR3 extends over 16 amino acids. CDR1 is MGHRA and CDR2 is YSYEKL in the germline V gene. Trimming cost V 1 base and J 0 bases, with 11 bases left between them. The CDR3 DNA reads as TGCGCCAGCAGCCAAGTTAATCTGGTGAGCACAGATACGCAGTATTTT. This translates into CASSQVNLVSTDTQYF.

The chain couples TRBV18 to TRBJ2-3; D not certain. The CDR3 consists of 13 residues. Trimming stripped 4 bases from V and 0 bases from J, with 5 bases between. The germline V gene has CDR1 KGHSH and CDR2 LQKENI. The CDR3 coding sequence is TGTGCCAGCTCACTGACTAGCACAGATACGCAGTATTTT. Its protein product is CASSLTSTDTQYF.